The TCR beta chain under discussion was sequenced for a study of blood T cell repertoires in COVID-19. Germline CDR1 is SNHLY and CDR2 is FYNNEI. V was pared by 10 bases and J by 7 bases, with 10 bases of the junction left unmatched. CDR3 size: 15 residues. Method: immunoSEQ multiplex PCR; TCRdb's copy keeps in-frame clones and lacks some. The sample comprises 130,000 to 150,000 clones, approximately 89% of which are singletons, and 1.5% to 2% rests with the top ten. Source material: peripheral blood. The TCR comes from a human donor in a cohort sampled during active COVID-19. The genes are TRBV2 and TRBJ2-1; 13 positions agree with TRBD2. As DNA, the CDR3 is TGTGCCACCCGCTTGGGACTAGCGGGACTGAATGAGCAGTTCTTC. This sequence encodes CATRLGLAGLNEQFF. The whole variable domain, filled in from reference TRBV2 and TRBJ2-1, reads EPEVTQTPSHQVTQMGQEVILRCVPISNHLYFYWYRQILGQKVEFLVSFYNNEISEKSEIFDDQFSVERPDGSNFTLKIRSTKLEDSAMYFCATRLGLAGLNEQFFGPGTRLTVL.